This T cell receptor (beta chain) was sequenced during a study of T cells in tuberculosis (dated by TCRdb to between 2017 and 2018). Regarding the complete study: To characterize T cells specific for the mycobacterial lipid antigen glucose monomycolate (GMM), the study used CD1B tetramers together with high-throughput TCR immunosequencing. IGRA-negative adolescents, IGRA-positive adolescents with latent tuberculosis and adults with active tuberculosis, around nine per group, were compared in a South African clinical cohort. PBMC from active tuberculosis patients were archived either before standard anti-tuberculosis treatment began or within 7 days of the start of that treatment. The paper's findings and limits, for the study overall: Smaller NN-distances were partly driven by shorter CDR3-alpha lengths in active tuberculosis patients, and statistical significance was not reached for the TCR-beta difference. Active tuberculosis TCR-alpha repertoires showed smaller mean NN-distances to GMM-specific TCRs than IGRA-negative controls, suggesting clonal expansion of these TCRs. An accuracy of more than 80% (AUROC 0.90) was reached by a classifier using the diverse GMM-specific repertoire, compared with 70% to 75% accuracy when GEM motif frequencies were used. Clinical samples were chosen by availability of cryopreserved specimens, and active tuberculosis cases were adults while controls were adolescents.

TCR libraries were generated with the immunoSEQ multiplex PCR assay, using TCR-beta and/or TCR-alpha/delta assays for each sample. The amplified TCR libraries were sequenced on the Illumina high-throughput platform. The original pipeline was this. Clustering and dimensionality reduction relied on pairwise TCRdist distances among GMM-specific receptors from T cells that were either sorted ex vivo or expanded in vitro. Each clinical repertoire was assigned a mean NN-distance score, defined as the average TCRdist to the nearest 10% of tetramer-positive reference sequences. GEM TCR motif frequency was calculated as the fraction of unique TCRs that matched known GEM sequences by V/J usage and CDR3 length. Linear discriminant analysis with leave-one-out cross-validation, implemented in scikit-learn, was used to classify active tuberculosis. TCRdb provides this immuneACCESS table in a form limited to in-frame rearrangements. Some clones are lacking; in checked studies, under half of them reflect an unresolved V gene, and why the rest are absent is not known. D and trimming were read from the DNA, whereas the V and J calls and clone size are those reported in that table. For this sample there are 20,000 to 25,000 clones; around 85% appear just once. The top ten hold around 14% of the sample.

The count of this clone is one. What this receptor recognizes is not known. One base away there is no much larger clone; base qualities are not given. According to the study, the label for this sample's time point signals: new active TB diagnosis, blood taken before or within 7 days of starting treatment. Patients with active tuberculosis were defined as newly diagnosed, HIV-seronegative South African adults aged 18 years or older. Active tuberculosis was confirmed by positive sputum smear microscopy and/or positive M. tuberculosis culture. Unsorted cryopreserved PBMC were immunosequenced, covering on average approximately 96,000 T cells per clinical donor. CDR1 and CDR2 (SGHAT, FQNNGV) derive from the germline V gene. Including cysteine and phenylalanine, the CDR3 has 13 amino acids. The CDR3 DNA has 39 bases and is translated from base 1. The germline V end is reduced by 6 bases and the J end by 2 bases; junction bases left unmatched: 2.

The starting material was PBMCs, obtained at tuberculosis diagnosis. This TCR came from an adult with tuberculosis. The chain uses TRBV11-2 and TRBJ2-7, and 9 bases in between align with TRBD2. The CDR3 region reads CASRLAGAYEQYF. In nucleotides, the sequence is TGTGCCAGCAGACTAGCGGGCGCCTACGAGCAGTACTTC.